This passage covers 12 T cell receptor beta chains from one sample sequenced in a study of T cell responses to AZD1222 COVID-19 vaccine. The data were produced by immunoSEQ multiplex PCR, yet TCRdb's version contains in-frame clones alone and is incomplete. The profile shows more than 95,000 clones, roughly nine tenths of them singletons. The sample in question was peripheral blood, obtained on day 0 of AZD1222 vaccination. These receptors originate from an adult in good health.

The chain is built from TRBV3-1 (or the pseudogene TRBV3-2) and TRBJ1-5, with D uncertain. Trimming cost V 1 base and J 2 bases, with 6 bases left between them. This CDR3 is 14 amino acids long. Looked up from germline, CDR1 is LGHDT and CDR2 is YNNKEL (reference sequence). CDR3 coding DNA: TGTGCCAGCAGCCAAGGAGCAGGCAATCAGCCCCAGCATTTT. Translated: CASSQGAGNQPQHF.

In this sample, this clone turned up a few times. The CDR3 loop reads CASSFTTGVADTQYF. Written as DNA, the CDR3 is TGTGCCAGCAGTTTCACGACGGGGGTCGCAGATACGCAGTATTTT. V gene TRBV28 combines with J gene TRBJ2-3; D is possibly TRBD2 (6 bases). The CDR3 totals 15 residues. Germline CDR1 reads MDHEN; CDR2 reads SYDVKM. Trimming cost V 3 bases and J 4 bases, with 14 bases left between them.

With regard to this clone: Other nucleotide sequences from this sample produce the same CDR3. This chain connects TRBV9 to TRBJ1-1; weak D call: TRBD1 (6 bases). The CDR3 extends over 13 amino acids. Germline V CDR1 and CDR2: SGDLS, YYNGEE. V was cut by 0 bases and J by 5 bases, with 8 bases left in between. The CDR3: CASSVGTGTEAFF. CDR3 bases: TGTGCCAGCAGCGTAGGAACAGGGACTGAAGCTTTCTTT.

The chain combines TRBV7-6 with TRBJ1-2; D unresolved. V was pared by 5 bases and J by 5 bases, with 15 bases between. This CDR3 has 14 amino acids. Germline V CDR1 and CDR2: SGHVS, FNYEAQ. The CDR3: CASSPPYSGYGYTF. CDR3 DNA sequence: TGTGCCAGCAGCCCCCCTTACAGTGGATATGGCTACACCTTC.

The chain combines TRBV11-2 with TRBJ1-1; D uncertain. CDR3 length: 13 residues. Germline values: CDR1 SGHAT, CDR2 FQNNGV. Trimming removed 3 bases from V and 3 bases from J, with 8 bases in between. CDR3 nucleotide sequence: TGTGCCAGCAGCTTTGAGGCGGACACTGAAGCTTTCTTT. Encoded protein: CASSFEADTEAFF.

The V call is TRBV4-1, the J call TRBJ1-6, with D unclear. The CDR3 is 16 residues long. CDR1 is MGHRA and CDR2 is YSYEKL in the germline V gene. The V end lost 1 base, the J end lost 0 bases, and 7 bases lay between the germline ends. CDR3 DNA sequence: TGCGCCAGCAGCCAAGTCCCCAGCTCCTATAATTCACCCCTCCACTTT. Translated: CASSQVPSSYNSPLHF.

The rearrangement uses TRBV19 and TRBJ2-1; TRBD2 matches at 11 bases. V lost 3 bases and J lost 8; bases outside the gene matches: 6. The length of the CDR3 is 15 residues. Germline-derived CDR1 and CDR2 are LNHDA and SQIVND (reference sequence). The CDR3 reads CASSILLAGVDEQFF. The CDR3 coding sequence is TGTGCCAGTAGTATTTTACTAGCGGGAGTCGATGAGCAGTTCTTC.

The genes are TRBV7-9 and TRBJ2-2; 9 bases match TRBD2. The trim removed 4 bases at V and 6 bases at J, leaving 9 bases unmatched. The CDR3 spans 16 residues. Germline CDR1 reads SEHNR; CDR2 reads FQNEAQ (reference sequence). The CDR3 sequence is CASSSVVAGASGELFF. The CDR3 DNA reads as TGTGCCAGCAGCTCAGTAGTAGCGGGAGCGTCCGGGGAGCTGTTTTTT.

The V gene is TRBV27, the J gene TRBJ1-5; 9 bases line up with TRBD1. Germline V CDR1 and CDR2: MNHEY, SMNVEV (reference sequence). V lost 4 bases and J lost 7; bases outside the gene matches: 14. There are 17 residues in the CDR3. CDR3 in DNA: TGTGCCAGCAGTTCAATCTCTGCCGGGACAGGGAAGCAGCCCCAGCATTTT. Its translation is CASSSISAGTGKQPQHF.

The chain employs TRBV13 and TRBJ1-5, with no clear D. The germline V gene encodes CDR1 PRHDT and CDR2 FYEKMQ (reference sequence). The CDR3 has 14 amino acids. V lost 0 bases and J lost 3, with 6 bases in between. CDR3 DNA sequence: TGTGCCAGCAGCTTAGGACAGATCAATCAGCCCCAGCATTTT. Translated, it gives CASSLGQINQPQHF.

The rearrangement links TRBV27 to TRBJ2-2, with TRBD2 identical over 9 bases. Germline assignment: CDR1 MNHEY and CDR2 SMNVEV (reference sequence). The CDR3 has 14 residues. V gave up 10 bases and J gave up 4 bases; unmatched junction bases: 7. The CDR3 DNA reads TGTGCCACAGCGGGGGGACTTCTCACCGGGGAGCTGTTTTTT. Protein: CATAGGLLTGELFF.

As regards this clone: Other DNA sequences in the same sample also yield this CDR3. The CDR3 nucleotides read TGTGCCAGCTCCGGGACTAGCGGGGGCACAGATACGCAGTATTTT. Its translation is CASSGTSGGTDTQYF. The J gene is TRBJ2-3, the V gene TRBV6-4; the match to TRBD2 covers 13 bases. After removal of 8 bases from V and 1 base from J, the junction contained 3 bases not matched to a gene. From germline, CDR1 is MRHNA and CDR2 SNTAGT. The CDR3 sequence is 15 residues long.